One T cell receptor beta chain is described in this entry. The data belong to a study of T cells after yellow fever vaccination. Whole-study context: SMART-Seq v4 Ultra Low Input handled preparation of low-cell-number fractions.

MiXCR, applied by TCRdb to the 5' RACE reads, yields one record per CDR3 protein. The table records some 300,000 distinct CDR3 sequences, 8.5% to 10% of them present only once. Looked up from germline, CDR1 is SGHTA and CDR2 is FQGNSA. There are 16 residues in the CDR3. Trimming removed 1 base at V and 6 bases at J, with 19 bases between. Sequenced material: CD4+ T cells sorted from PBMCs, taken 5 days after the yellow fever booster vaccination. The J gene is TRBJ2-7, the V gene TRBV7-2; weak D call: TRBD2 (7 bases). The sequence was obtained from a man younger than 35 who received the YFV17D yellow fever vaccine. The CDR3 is CASSLEGGRRGSEQYF. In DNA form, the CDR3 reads TGTGCCAGCAGCTTAGAGGGGGGGCGACGGGGAAGCGAGCAGTACTTC.